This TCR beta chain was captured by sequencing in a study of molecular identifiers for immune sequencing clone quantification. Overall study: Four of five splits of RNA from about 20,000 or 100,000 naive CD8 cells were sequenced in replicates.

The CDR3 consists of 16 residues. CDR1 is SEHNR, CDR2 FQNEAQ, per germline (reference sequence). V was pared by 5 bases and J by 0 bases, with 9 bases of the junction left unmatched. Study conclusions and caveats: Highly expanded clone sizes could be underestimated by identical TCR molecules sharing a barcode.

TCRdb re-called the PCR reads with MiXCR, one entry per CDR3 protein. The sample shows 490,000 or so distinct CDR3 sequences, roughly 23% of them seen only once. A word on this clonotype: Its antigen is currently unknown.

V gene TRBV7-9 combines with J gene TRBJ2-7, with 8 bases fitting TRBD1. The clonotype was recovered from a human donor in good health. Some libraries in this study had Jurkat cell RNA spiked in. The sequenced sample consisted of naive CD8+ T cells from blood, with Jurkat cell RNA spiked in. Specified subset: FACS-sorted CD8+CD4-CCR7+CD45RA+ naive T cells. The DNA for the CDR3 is TGTGCCAGCAGCCCGGGGACAGGCGACTTCTCCTACGAGCAGTACTTC. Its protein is CASSPGTGDFSYEQYF.